This TCR beta chain was profiled in a study of cytomegalovirus exposure and HLA in healthy donors. In the study overall: Of the donors genotyped, 398 in all, 80% to 85% fell in the Caucasian-associated ancestry cluster.

Germline V gives CDR1 SGDLS, CDR2 YYNGEE. Trimming cost V 4 bases and J 5 bases; bases outside gene matches: 6. This CDR3 has 14 residues. PCR involved 60 Vbeta and 13 Jbeta primers. The repertoire was sequenced with immunoSEQ multiplex PCR; TCRdb's copy has only in-frame clones and lacks some. Recorded for this sample: around 77,000 clones. The chain links TRBV9 to TRBJ2-7; 10 nucleotides agree with TRBD1. The receptor was isolated from a middle-aged man in good health and CMV-seropositive. Material: PBMCs. The CDR3 here is CASSLSGTGDEQYF. DNA for the CDR3: TGTGCCAGCAGCTTATCCGGGACAGGGGACGAGCAGTACTTC.